The 21 T cell receptor beta chains below come from one sample, sequenced in a study of blood T cell repertoires in COVID-19. The protocol was immunoSEQ multiplex PCR, while the TCRdb copy is restricted to in-frame clones and leaves out a portion. The table lists about 280,000 clones, 88% of them singletons. The sequenced sample was peripheral blood. The receptors originated from a young woman with COVID-19, enrolled during active disease.

This clone was seen only once. The DNA for the CDR3 is TGTGCCAGCAGCCCAGGCCTGGATACGCAGTATTTT. Encoded protein: CASSPGLDTQYF. This chain connects TRBV3-1 (or the pseudogene TRBV3-2) to TRBJ2-3; D unresolved. The ends were cut back, 4 bases at V and 6 bases at J, with 8 bases in the middle. Germline V gene sequence: CDR1 LGHDT, CDR2 YNNKEL (reference sequence). The CDR3 runs 12 residues.

V gene TRBV27 combines with J gene TRBJ1-2; 9 bases line up with TRBD1. This CDR3 comprises 15 residues. After removal of 5 bases from V and 7 bases from J, the junction contained 11 bases not matched to a gene. Germline CDR1 and CDR2: MNHEY and SMNVEV (reference sequence). The CDR3 loop is CASSLNIQGAGGYTF. The CDR3 DNA reads as TGTGCCAGCAGTCTTAATATACAGGGGGCGGGTGGCTACACCTTC.

The table lists this clone with a few counts. This chain connects TRBV7-3 to TRBJ1-6; 7 bases are a match to TRBD1. The trim removed 4 bases at V and 9 bases at J, leaving 6 bases unmatched. The CDR3 runs 14 residues. CDR1 is SGHTA and CDR2 is FQGTGA in the germline V gene. The CDR3 is CASSSTGFGSPLHF. Written as DNA, the CDR3 is TGTGCCAGCAGCTCGACAGGGTTCGGTTCACCCCTCCACTTT. The complete variable domain, with remaining parts taken from reference TRBV7-3 and TRBJ1-6, reads GAGVSQTPSNKVTEKGKYVELRCDPISGHTALYWYRQSLGQGPEFLIYFQGTGAADDSGLPNDRFFAVRPEGSVSTLKIQRTERGDSAVYLCASSSTGFGSPLHFGNGTRLTVT.

The V and J genes are TRBV4-2 and TRBJ2-2, with 9 bases lining up with TRBD2. V shed 4 bases and J 4 bases; nucleotides not matched to a gene: 7. CDR1 and CDR2 (germline): LGHNA, YNFKEQ. The CDR3 sequence is 16 residues long. As DNA, the CDR3 is TGTGCCAGCAGCCTTTCTAGCGGGATGACCACCGGGGAGCTGTTTTTT. Translation gives CASSLSSGMTTGELFF.

V usage is TRBV6-5 and J usage is TRBJ2-7; D not certain. The germline V gene has CDR1 MNHEY and CDR2 SVGAGI. The CDR3 has 15 amino acids. Trimming cost V 0 bases and J 0 bases, with 9 bases left between them. CDR3 region: CASSYSYWSSYEQYF. The CDR3 nucleotides are TGTGCCAGCAGTTACTCGTATTGGAGCTCCTACGAGCAGTACTTC.

The V gene is TRBV19, the J gene TRBJ1-4, with a tentative D call TRBD1 (5 bases). Germline assignment: CDR1 LNHDA and CDR2 SQIVND (reference sequence). CDR3 length: 13 amino acids. V was trimmed by 8 bases and J by 5 bases, leaving 12 bases between them. The CDR3 nucleotides read TGTGCCAGTCGTCGACAGACAAATGAAAAACTGTTTTTT. Translated, it gives CASRRQTNEKLFF.

This clone was seen a handful of times. This chain connects TRBV25-1 to TRBJ2-1, with a tentative D call TRBD1 (5 bases). The CDR3 covers 12 residues. V lost 3 bases to trimming and J lost 9 bases, with 9 bases between them. Germline assignment: CDR1 MGHDK and CDR2 SYGVNS. CDR3 in amino acids: CASSDQGVEQFF. The CDR3 DNA is TGTGCCAGCAGTGACCAAGGGGTTGAGCAGTTCTTC.

The chain combines TRBV4-1 with TRBJ2-2; the D is unclear. The CDR3 is 13 amino acids. CDR1 and CDR2 from the germline V gene are MGHRA and YSYEKL. Trimming removed 5 bases at V and 8 bases at J, with 12 bases between. The CDR3 loop reads CASSSPGWGELFF. CDR3 DNA sequence: TGCGCCAGCAGCTCCCCCGGGTGGGGGGAGCTGTTTTTT.

The chain links TRBV27 to TRBJ2-4; 9 bases match TRBD1. Trimming took 6 bases from V and 9 from J; bases not matched to a gene: 9. The germline CDR1 and CDR2 sequences are MNHEY and SMNVEV (reference sequence). CDR3 length: 14 residues. CDR3 region: CASSRDRAGTIQYF. The CDR3 DNA follows: TGTGCCAGCAGCAGGGACAGGGCAGGGACCATTCAGTACTTC.

The chain has TRBV30 and TRBJ1-5, with D possibly matching TRBD1 (6 bases). This CDR3 has 13 amino acids. V was pared by 3 bases and J by 6 bases, with 12 bases between. CDR1 is GTSNPN and CDR2 is SVGIG in the germline V gene (reference sequence). The CDR3 loop reads CAWSTGYGQPQHF. For the CDR3, the DNA is TGTGCCTGGAGCACAGGGTATGGTCAGCCCCAGCATTTT.

This chain joins TRBV5-1 and TRBJ2-3; 10 bases agree with TRBD2. V shed 4 bases and J 3 bases; nucleotides not matched to a gene: 8. CDR1 and CDR2 (germline): SGHRS, YFSETQ. This CDR3 region has 16 residues. The CDR3 reads CASSQGLAPTTDTQYF. The CDR3 region has the DNA TGCGCCAGCAGCCAGGGACTAGCGCCTACAACAGATACGCAGTATTTT.

The chain is built from TRBV29-1 and TRBJ1-1; D may be TRBD1 (5 bases). The CDR3 totals 13 residues. V was cut by 5 bases and J by 1 base, with 11 bases left in between. Germline CDR1 and CDR2: SQVTM and ANQGSEA. This chain's CDR3 is CSVTQGTNTEAFF. DNA for the CDR3: TGCAGCGTTACTCAGGGTACGAACACTGAAGCTTTCTTT.

The chain recombines TRBV7-3 with TRBJ1-1; possibly TRBD1 for D (6 bases). V was shortened by 3 bases and J by 1 base, with 6 bases between the two germline ends. The length of the CDR3 is 13 residues. Germline lookup yields CDR1 SGHTA and CDR2 FQGTGA. The CDR3: CASSLTGNTEAFF. The CDR3 region has the DNA TGTGCCAGCAGCTTGACAGGGAACACTGAAGCTTTCTTT.

In nucleotides, the CDR3 is TGCGCCAGCAGCTCCCGGGAGACCCAGTACTTC. It encodes CASSSRETQYF. This chain connects TRBV5-1 to TRBJ2-5; no firm D call. V gave up 3 bases and J gave up 5 bases, with 5 bases separating them. Germline V gives CDR1 SGHRS, CDR2 YFSETQ. The CDR3 is made up of 11 amino acids.

The V gene is TRBV19, the J gene TRBJ2-5; D may be TRBD1 (6 bases). The V gene lost 5 bases and the J gene lost 5 bases, with 24 bases spanning the gap. Germline CDR1 LNHDA, CDR2 SQIVND (reference sequence). The CDR3 runs 17 residues. The CDR3 spells CASSPSVGARGSETQYF. CDR3 in DNA: TGTGCCAGTAGTCCGTCTGTAGGAGCTAGGGGGAGCGAGACCCAGTACTTC.

The V call is TRBV12-3 or TRBV12-4, the J call TRBJ1-1, with D unresolved. The CDR3 contains 12 residues. V was pared by 6 bases and J by 5 bases, with 10 bases between. The CDR3 coding sequence is TGTGCCAGCAGATTTCCGGGAACTGAAGCTTTCTTT. It specifies CASRFPGTEAFF.

CDR3 amino acids: CAISIYRGRGPPHEQYF. The CDR3 nucleotides read TGTGCCATCAGCATCTACAGGGGGCGGGGGCCACCCCACGAGCAGTACTTC. This chain links TRBV10-3 with TRBJ2-7, with TRBD1 matching 9 bases. Germline V gene sequence: CDR1 ENHRY, CDR2 SYGVKD. With 6 bases clipped from V and 5 bases from J, the junction kept 17 bases outside the gene matches. This CDR3 has 17 amino acids.

CDR3 region: CASSSVADSNQPQHF. The CDR3 nucleotides are TGTGCCAGCAGCTCCGTGGCGGATAGCAATCAGCCCCAGCATTTT. V is TRBV11-2 and J is TRBJ1-5; D remains ambiguous. The V and J ends lost 4 bases and 0 bases respectively, with 10 bases between them. Looked up from germline, CDR1 is SGHAT and CDR2 is FQNNGV. The CDR3 totals 15 residues.

The V call is TRBV5-1, the J call TRBJ2-7; perhaps TRBD2 as D (6 bases). In germline, CDR1 is SGHRS, CDR2 YFSETQ. V gave up 5 bases and J gave up 7 bases, with 19 bases separating them. This CDR3 region has 14 residues. The DNA for the CDR3 is TGCGCCAGCAGTTACCGGAGGGCCCCTGGAGAGCAGTACTTC. Amino acids: CASSYRRAPGEQYF. Supplemented by reference TRBV5-1 and TRBJ2-7, the full variable domain reads KAGVTQTPRYLIKTRGQQVTLSCSPISGHRSVSWYQQTPGQGLQFLFEYFSETQRNKGNFPGRFSGRQFSNSRSEMNVSTLELGDSALYLCASSYRRAPGEQYFGPGTRLTVT.

The chain links TRBV2 to TRBJ2-1, with 8 bases lining up with TRBD1. Germline loops: CDR1 SNHLY, CDR2 FYNNEI. This CDR3 spans 13 amino acids. J was trimmed by 5 bases and V by 6 bases; bases with no gene match: 3. This CDR3 reads CASRGQVHNEQFF. In DNA, the CDR3 is TGTGCCAGCAGGGGACAGGTTCACAATGAGCAGTTCTTC. Together with reference TRBV2 and TRBJ2-1, the CDR3 gives the full variable domain: EPEVTQTPSHQVTQMGQEVILRCVPISNHLYFYWYRQILGQKVEFLVSFYNNEISEKSEIFDDQFSVERPDGSNFTLKIRSTKLEDSAMYFCASRGQVHNEQFFGPGTRLTVL.

V is TRBV4-1 and J is TRBJ1-2, with 10 bases matching TRBD1. Per the germline V gene, CDR1 is MGHRA and CDR2 is YSYEKL. Losses at the gene ends were 2 bases for V and 4 bases for J; bases not matched to a gene: 7. This CDR3 spans 16 amino acids. The CDR3 DNA reads TGCGCCAGCAGCCAATCGACAGGGGGCGTCGGCTATGGCTACACCTTC. Protein: CASSQSTGGVGYGYTF.